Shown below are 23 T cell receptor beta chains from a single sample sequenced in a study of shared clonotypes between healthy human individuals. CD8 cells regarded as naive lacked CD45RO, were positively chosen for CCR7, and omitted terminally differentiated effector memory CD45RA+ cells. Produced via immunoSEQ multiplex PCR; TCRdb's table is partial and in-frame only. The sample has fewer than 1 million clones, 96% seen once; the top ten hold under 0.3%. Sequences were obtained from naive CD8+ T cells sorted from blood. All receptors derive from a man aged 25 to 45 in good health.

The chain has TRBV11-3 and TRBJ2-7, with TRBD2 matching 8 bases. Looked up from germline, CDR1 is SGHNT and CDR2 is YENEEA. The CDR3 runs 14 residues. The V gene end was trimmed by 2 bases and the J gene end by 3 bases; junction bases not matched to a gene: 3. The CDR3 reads CASSLYGRDYEQYF. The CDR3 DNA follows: TGTGCCAGCAGCTTATACGGGAGGGACTACGAGCAGTACTTC.

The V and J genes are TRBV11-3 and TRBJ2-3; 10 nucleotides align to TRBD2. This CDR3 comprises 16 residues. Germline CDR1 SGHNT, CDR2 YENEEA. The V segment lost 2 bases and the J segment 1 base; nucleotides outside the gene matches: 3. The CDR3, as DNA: TGTGCCAGCAGCTTAAGGACTAGCGGACGCACAGATACGCAGTATTTT. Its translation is CASSLRTSGRTDTQYF.

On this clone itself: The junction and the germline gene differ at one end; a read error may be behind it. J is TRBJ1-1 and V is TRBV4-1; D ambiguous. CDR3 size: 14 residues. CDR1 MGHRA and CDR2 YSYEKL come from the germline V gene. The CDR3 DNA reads TGCGCCAGCAACCAAGGCTTTGTGAACACTGAAGCTTTCTTT. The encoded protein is CASNQGFVNTEAFF.

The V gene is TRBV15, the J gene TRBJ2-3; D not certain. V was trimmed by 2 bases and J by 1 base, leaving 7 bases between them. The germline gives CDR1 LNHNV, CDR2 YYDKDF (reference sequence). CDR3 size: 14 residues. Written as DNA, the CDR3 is TGTGCCACCAGCAGACAGGACCGCACAGATACGCAGTATTTT. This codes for CATSRQDRTDTQYF.

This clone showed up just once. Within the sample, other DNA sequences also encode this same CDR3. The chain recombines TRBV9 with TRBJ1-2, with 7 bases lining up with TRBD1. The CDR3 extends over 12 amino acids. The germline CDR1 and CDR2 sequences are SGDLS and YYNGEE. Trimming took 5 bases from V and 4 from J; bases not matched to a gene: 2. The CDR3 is CASSDRVYGYTF. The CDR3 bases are TGTGCCAGCAGTGACAGGGTCTATGGCTACACCTTC. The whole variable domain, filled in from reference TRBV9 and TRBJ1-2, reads DSGVTQTPKHLITATGQRVTLRCSPRSGDLSVYWYQQSLDQGLQFLIQYYNGEERAKGNILERFSAQQFPDLHSELNLSSLELGDSALYFCASSDRVYGYTFGSGTRLTVV.

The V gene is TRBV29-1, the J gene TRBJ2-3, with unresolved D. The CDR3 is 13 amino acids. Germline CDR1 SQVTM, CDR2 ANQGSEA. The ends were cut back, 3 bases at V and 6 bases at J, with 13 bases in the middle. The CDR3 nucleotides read TGCAGCGTTGAGGACCTCCAGAGGGATACGCAGTATTTT. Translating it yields CSVEDLQRDTQYF.

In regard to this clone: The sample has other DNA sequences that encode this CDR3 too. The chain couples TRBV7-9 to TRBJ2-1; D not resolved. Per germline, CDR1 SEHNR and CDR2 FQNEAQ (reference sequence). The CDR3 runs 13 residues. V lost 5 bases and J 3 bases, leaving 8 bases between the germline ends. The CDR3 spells CASSPTGYNEQFF. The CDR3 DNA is TGTGCCAGCAGCCCCACCGGCTACAATGAGCAGTTCTTC.

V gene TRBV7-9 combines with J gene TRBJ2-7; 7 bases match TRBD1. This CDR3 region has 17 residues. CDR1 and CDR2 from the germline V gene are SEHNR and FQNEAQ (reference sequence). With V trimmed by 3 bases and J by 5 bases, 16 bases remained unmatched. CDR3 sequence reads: CASSFEVRGLPRNEQYF. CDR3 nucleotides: TGTGCCAGCAGCTTCGAAGTTAGGGGGCTCCCTAGGAACGAGCAGTACTTC.

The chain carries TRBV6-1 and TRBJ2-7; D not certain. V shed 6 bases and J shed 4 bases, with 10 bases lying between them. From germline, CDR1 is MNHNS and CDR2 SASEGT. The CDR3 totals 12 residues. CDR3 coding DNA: TGTGCCAGCAGGGCTCTAGATTACGAGCAGTACTTC. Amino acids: CASRALDYEQYF.

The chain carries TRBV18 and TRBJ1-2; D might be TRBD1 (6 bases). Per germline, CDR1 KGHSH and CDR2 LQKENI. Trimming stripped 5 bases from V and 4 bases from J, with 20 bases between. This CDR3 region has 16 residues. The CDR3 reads CASSGTPQEGFYGYTF. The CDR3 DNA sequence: TGTGCCAGCTCAGGGACACCACAGGAGGGTTTCTATGGCTACACCTTC.

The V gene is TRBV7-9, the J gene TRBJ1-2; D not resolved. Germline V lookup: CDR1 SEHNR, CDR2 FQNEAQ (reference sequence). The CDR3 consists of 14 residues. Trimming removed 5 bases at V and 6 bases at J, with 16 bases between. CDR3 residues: CASSEDLSRDGYTF. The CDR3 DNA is TGTGCCAGCAGCGAGGACCTCTCTCGCGATGGCTACACCTTC. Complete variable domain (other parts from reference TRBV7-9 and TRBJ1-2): DTGVSQNPRHKITKRGQNVTFRCDPISEHNRLYWYRQTLGQGPEFLTYFQNEAQLEKSRLLSDRFSAERPKGSFSTLEIQRTEQGDSAMYLCASSEDLSRDGYTFGSGTRLTVV.

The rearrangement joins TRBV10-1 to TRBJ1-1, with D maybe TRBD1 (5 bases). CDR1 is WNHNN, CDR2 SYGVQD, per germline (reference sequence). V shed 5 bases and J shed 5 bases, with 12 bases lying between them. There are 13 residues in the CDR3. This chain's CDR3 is CASSTPRVTEAFF. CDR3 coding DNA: TGCGCCAGCAGTACACCCAGGGTGACTGAAGCTTTCTTT.

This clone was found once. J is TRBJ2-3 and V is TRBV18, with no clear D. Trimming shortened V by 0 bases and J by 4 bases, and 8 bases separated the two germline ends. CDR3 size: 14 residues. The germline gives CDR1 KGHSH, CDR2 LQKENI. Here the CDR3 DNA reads TGTGCCAGCTCACCACCTCACGGCGCAGATACGCAGTATTTT. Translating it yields CASSPPHGADTQYF.

The DNA for the CDR3 is TGCGCCAGCAGCTTATGGGGCGGAACCTACGAGCAGTACTTC. It encodes CASSLWGGTYEQYF. This chain connects TRBV5-1 to TRBJ2-7; D may be TRBD1 (5 bases). Germline CDR1 reads SGHRS; CDR2 reads YFSETQ. The CDR3 sequence is 14 residues long. The ends were cut back, 2 bases at V and 2 bases at J, with 11 bases in the middle.

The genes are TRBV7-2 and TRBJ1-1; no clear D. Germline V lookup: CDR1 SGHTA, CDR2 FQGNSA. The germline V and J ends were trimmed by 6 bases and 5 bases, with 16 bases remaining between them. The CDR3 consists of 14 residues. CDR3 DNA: TGTGCCAGCAGTCCCGAACGGATACCAACTGAAGCTTTCTTT. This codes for CASSPERIPTEAFF.

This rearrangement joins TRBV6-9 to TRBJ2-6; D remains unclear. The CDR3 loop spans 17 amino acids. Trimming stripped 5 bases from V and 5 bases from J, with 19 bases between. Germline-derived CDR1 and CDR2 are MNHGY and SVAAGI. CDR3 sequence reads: CASSQALRQSRANVLTF. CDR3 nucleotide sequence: TGTGCCAGCAGTCAAGCGCTACGACAAAGTCGGGCCAACGTCCTGACTTTC.

CDR3 bases: TGTGCCAGCAGTTTCCTATTTAGCGGGAGGGTCTACGAGCAGTACTTC. Translation: CASSFLFSGRVYEQYF. J is TRBJ2-7 and V is TRBV28; 11 nucleotides line up with TRBD2. The CDR3 covers 16 residues. The germline CDR1 and CDR2 sequences are MDHEN and SYDVKM. Unmatched junction bases numbered 7, after V lost 3 bases and J lost 3 bases. Looking up the rest from reference TRBV28 and TRBJ2-7 gives the full variable domain: DVKVTQSSRYLVKRTGEKVFLECVQDMDHENMFWYRQDPGLGLRLIYFSYDVKMKEKGDIPEGYSVSREKKERFSLILESASTNQTSMYLCASSFLFSGRVYEQYFGPGTRLTVT.

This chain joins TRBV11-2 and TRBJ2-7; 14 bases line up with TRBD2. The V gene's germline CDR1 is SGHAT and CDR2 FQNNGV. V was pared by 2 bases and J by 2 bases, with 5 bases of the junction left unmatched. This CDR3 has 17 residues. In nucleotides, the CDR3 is TGTGCCAGCAGCTTATACGGGACTAGCGGGAGTGCCTACGAGCAGTACTTC. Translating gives CASSLYGTSGSAYEQYF.

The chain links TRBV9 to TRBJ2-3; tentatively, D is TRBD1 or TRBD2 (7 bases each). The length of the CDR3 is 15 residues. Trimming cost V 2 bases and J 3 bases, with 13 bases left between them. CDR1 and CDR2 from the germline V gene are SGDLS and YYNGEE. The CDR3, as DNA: TGTGCCAGCAGCGTGGCCAGGGGGGGGACAGATACGCAGTATTTT. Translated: CASSVARGGTDTQYF.

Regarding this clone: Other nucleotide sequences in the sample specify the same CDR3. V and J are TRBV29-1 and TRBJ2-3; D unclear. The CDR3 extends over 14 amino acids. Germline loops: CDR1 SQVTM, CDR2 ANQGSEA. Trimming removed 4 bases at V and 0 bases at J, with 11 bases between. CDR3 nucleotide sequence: TGCAGCGTTGTGCCTCCCACTAGCACAGATACGCAGTATTTT. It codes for CSVVPPTSTDTQYF.

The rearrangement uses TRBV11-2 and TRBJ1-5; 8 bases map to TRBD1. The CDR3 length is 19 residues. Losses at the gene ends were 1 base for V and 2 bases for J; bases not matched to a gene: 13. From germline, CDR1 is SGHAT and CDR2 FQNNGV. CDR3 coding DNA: TGTGCCAGCAGCTTAGCCTTGAGGACAGGGAGGGCGGGCAATCAGCCCCAGCATTTT. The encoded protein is CASSLALRTGRAGNQPQHF.

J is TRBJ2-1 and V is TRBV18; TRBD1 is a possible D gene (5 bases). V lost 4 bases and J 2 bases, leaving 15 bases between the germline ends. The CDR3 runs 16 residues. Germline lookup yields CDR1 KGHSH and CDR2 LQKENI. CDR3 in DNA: TGTGCCAGCTCACACGTTCCCCCAGGGACCTACAATGAGCAGTTCTTC. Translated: CASSHVPPGTYNEQFF.

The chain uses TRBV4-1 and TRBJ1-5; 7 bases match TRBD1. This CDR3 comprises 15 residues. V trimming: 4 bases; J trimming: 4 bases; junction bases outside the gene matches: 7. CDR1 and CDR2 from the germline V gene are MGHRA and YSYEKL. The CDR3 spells CASSLRTGPNQPQHF. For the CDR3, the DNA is TGCGCCAGCAGCCTTCGGACAGGTCCTAATCAGCCCCAGCATTTT.